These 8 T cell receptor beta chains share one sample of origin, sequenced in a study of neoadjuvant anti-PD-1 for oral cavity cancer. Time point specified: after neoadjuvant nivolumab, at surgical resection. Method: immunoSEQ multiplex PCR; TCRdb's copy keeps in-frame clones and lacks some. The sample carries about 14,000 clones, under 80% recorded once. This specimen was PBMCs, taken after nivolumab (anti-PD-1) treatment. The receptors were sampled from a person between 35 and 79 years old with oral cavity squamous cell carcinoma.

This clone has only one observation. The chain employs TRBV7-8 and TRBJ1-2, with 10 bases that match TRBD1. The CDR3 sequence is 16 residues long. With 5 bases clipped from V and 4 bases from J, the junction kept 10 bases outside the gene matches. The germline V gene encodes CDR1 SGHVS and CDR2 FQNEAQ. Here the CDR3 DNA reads TGTGCCAGCAGCAACTCCGGGACAGGGGACCTCTATGGCTACACCTTC. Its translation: CASSNSGTGDLYGYTF. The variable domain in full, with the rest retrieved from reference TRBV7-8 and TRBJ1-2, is GAGVSQSPRYKVAKRGQDVALRCDPISGHVSLFWYQQALGQGPEFLTYFQNEAQLDKSGLPSDRFFAERPEGSVSTLKIQRTQQEDSAVYLCASSNSGTGDLYGYTFGSGTRLTVV.

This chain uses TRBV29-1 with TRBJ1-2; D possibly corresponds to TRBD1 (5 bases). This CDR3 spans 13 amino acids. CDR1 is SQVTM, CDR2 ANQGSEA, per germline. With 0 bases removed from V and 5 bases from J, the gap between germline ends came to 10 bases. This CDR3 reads CSVEDDQGYGYTF. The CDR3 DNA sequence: TGCAGCGTTGAAGATGACCAGGGATATGGCTACACCTTC.

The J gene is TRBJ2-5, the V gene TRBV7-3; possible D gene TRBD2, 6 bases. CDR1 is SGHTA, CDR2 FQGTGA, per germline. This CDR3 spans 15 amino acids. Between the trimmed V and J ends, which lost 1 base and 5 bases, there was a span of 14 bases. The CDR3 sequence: CASSLNGGYRETQYF. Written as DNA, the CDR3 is TGTGCCAGCAGCTTAAACGGGGGATATAGGGAGACCCAGTACTTC.

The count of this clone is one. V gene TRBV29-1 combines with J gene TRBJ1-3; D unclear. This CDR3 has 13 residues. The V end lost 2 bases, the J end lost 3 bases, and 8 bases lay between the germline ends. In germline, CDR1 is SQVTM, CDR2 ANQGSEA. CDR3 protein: CSVESALGNTIYF. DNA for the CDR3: TGCAGCGTTGAATCGGCTCTTGGAAACACCATATATTTT.

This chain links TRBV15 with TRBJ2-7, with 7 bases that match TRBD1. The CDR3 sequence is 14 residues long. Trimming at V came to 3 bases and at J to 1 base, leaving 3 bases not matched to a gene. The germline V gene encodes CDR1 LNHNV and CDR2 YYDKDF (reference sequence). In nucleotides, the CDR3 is TGTGCCACCAGCAGGACAGGGTCGTCCTACGAGCAGTACTTC. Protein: CATSRTGSSYEQYF.

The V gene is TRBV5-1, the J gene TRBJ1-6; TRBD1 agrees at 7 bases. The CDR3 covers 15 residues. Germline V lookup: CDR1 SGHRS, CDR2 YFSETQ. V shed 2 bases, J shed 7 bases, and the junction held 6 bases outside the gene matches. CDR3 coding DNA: TGCGCCAGCAGCTTCAAGGGGGCGGACAATTCACCCCTCCACTTT. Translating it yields CASSFKGADNSPLHF. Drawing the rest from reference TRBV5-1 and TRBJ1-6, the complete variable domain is KAGVTQTPRYLIKTRGQQVTLSCSPISGHRSVSWYQQTPGQGLQFLFEYFSETQRNKGNFPGRFSGRQFSNSRSEMNVSTLELGDSALYLCASSFKGADNSPLHFGNGTRLTVT.

The CDR3 sequence is CASSLRQGLGTEAFF. In nucleotides, the CDR3 is TGTGCCAGCAGCCTAAGACAGGGGTTGGGCACTGAAGCTTTCTTT. The rearrangement links TRBV7-8 to TRBJ1-1, with 8 positions matching TRBD1. Germline CDR1 SGHVS, CDR2 FQNEAQ. There are 15 residues in the CDR3. J was trimmed by 4 bases and V by 5 bases; bases with no gene match: 9.

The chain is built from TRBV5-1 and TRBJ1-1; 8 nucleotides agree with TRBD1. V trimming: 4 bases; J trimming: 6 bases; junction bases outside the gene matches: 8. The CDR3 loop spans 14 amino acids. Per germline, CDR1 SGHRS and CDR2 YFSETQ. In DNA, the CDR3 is TGCGCCAGCAGCCGGACGACAGGGGTAGCTGAAGCTTTCTTT. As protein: CASSRTTGVAEAFF.